These T cell receptor beta chains were read from a single sample in a study of T-cell memory formation after mild COVID-19. TCRdb passed the 5' RACE reads through MiXCR, listing each CDR3 protein once. This table has approximately 260,000 distinct CDR3 sequences, approximately 16% appearing once. The sequenced sample was PBMCs or a T cell subset sorted from them (not recorded which). The receptors were gathered from a young man who had mild COVID-19 (a few samples of this study predate the infection). Cell type and time point are not known. Both conserved end residues are part of each CDR3. Each record gives: V gene, J gene, D gene, clone size, CDR3 protein, CDR3 DNA. A D gene is named only where the DNA matches it firmly. Some rows mark clone size as missing; the rest say once, few, many or name a class of expanded clone.

v_gene: TRBV6-4
j_gene: TRBJ1-2
d_gene: NA
abundance: NA
CDR3aa: CASSARGGDGYTF
CDR3nt: TGTGCCAGCAGTGCCCGAGGGGGGGACGGCTACACCTTC

v_gene: TRBV29-1
j_gene: TRBJ1-5
d_gene: NA
abundance: few
CDR3aa: CSVRESNQPQHF
CDR3nt: TGCAGCGTTCGGGAGAGCAATCAGCCCCAGCATTTT

v_gene: TRBV7-6
j_gene: TRBJ1-1
d_gene: NA
abundance: many
CDR3aa: CASSLFETRNTEAFF
CDR3nt: TGTGCCAGCAGCTTATTCGAGACGAGGAACACTGAAGCTTTCTTT

v_gene: TRBV18
j_gene: TRBJ2-5
d_gene: NA
abundance: few
CDR3aa: CASSPPGIRGETQYF
CDR3nt: TGTGCCAGCTCACCCCCTGGGATAAGGGGAGAGACCCAGTACTTC

v_gene: TRBV7-3
j_gene: TRBJ2-2
d_gene: NA
abundance: few
CDR3aa: CASSRGVGDTGELFF
CDR3nt: TGTGCCAGCAGCCGAGGCGTAGGTGACACCGGGGAGCTGTTTTTT

v_gene: TRBV15
j_gene: TRBJ2-7
d_gene: TRBD1
abundance: few
CDR3aa: CATSRGQGFYEQYF
CDR3nt: TGTGCCACCAGCCGCGGACAGGGGTTCTACGAGCAGTACTTC

v_gene: TRBV6-5
j_gene: TRBJ2-3
d_gene: TRBD2
abundance: NA
CDR3aa: CASSTGGGIAGESTDTQYF
CDR3nt: TGTGCCAGCAGCACCGGCGGGGGGATAGCGGGGGAAAGCACAGATACGCAGTATTTT

v_gene: TRBV14
j_gene: TRBJ2-1
d_gene: NA
abundance: few
CDR3aa: CASSQDFRGSEQFF
CDR3nt: TGTGCCAGCAGCCAAGATTTCAGGGGAAGTGAGCAGTTCTTC

v_gene: TRBV10-3
j_gene: TRBJ1-1
d_gene: NA
abundance: NA
CDR3aa: CAIAPTGRNTEAFF
CDR3nt: TGTGCCATCGCCCCAACGGGACGGAACACTGAAGCTTTCTTT

v_gene: TRBV13
j_gene: TRBJ2-6
d_gene: NA
abundance: NA
CDR3aa: CASSAMVAGANVLTF
CDR3nt: TGTGCCAGCAGCGCCATGGTGGCTGGGGCCAACGTCCTGACTTTC